The 13 T cell receptor beta chains given below trace back to one sample, sequenced in a study of cytomegalovirus exposure and HLA in healthy donors. The PCR was carried out with 60 Vbeta primers and 13 Jbeta primers. The data were produced by immunoSEQ multiplex PCR, yet TCRdb's version contains in-frame clones alone and is incomplete. The profile shows roughly 190,000 clones, nearly 80% of them singletons. The sample taken for sequencing was PBMCs. The origin of the receptors is a female donor in good health and CMV-seronegative.

The gene calls are TRBV28 and TRBJ2-7; no clear D. The germline V and J ends were trimmed by 8 bases and 0 bases, with 14 bases remaining between them. Germline-derived CDR1 and CDR2 are MDHEN and SYDVKM. CDR3 size: 14 residues. CDR3 sequence (DNA): TGTGCCAGCCCCCTGATGAGTCCCTCCTACGAGCAGTACTTC. It is translated as CASPLMSPSYEQYF.

The chain uses TRBV10-3 and TRBJ1-1; D gene ambiguous. This CDR3 contains 14 residues. The V and J ends lost 6 bases and 0 bases respectively, with 11 bases between them. Looked up from germline, CDR1 is ENHRY and CDR2 is SYGVKD. The CDR3 sequence: CAISAGGLNTEAFF. The CDR3 DNA reads TGTGCCATCAGCGCAGGAGGCCTGAACACTGAAGCTTTCTTT.

The chain joins TRBV2 to TRBJ1-1; no firm D call. The CDR3 is made up of 14 amino acids. The germline V and J ends were trimmed by 1 base and 0 bases, with 6 bases remaining between them. Looked up from germline, CDR1 is SNHLY and CDR2 is FYNNEI. The chain's CDR3 is CASSEGRLNTEAFF. The CDR3 DNA reads as TGTGCCAGCAGTGAAGGGAGACTGAACACTGAAGCTTTCTTT.

This chain joins TRBV11-2 and TRBJ1-2, with 10 bases lining up with TRBD1. The length of the CDR3 is 14 residues. The junction had 5 bases not matched to a gene; V was cut back by 5 bases and J by 5 bases. Germline-derived CDR1 and CDR2 are SGHAT and FQNNGV. The CDR3 sequence: CASSIWDRGYGYTF. Here the CDR3 DNA reads TGTGCCAGCAGCATCTGGGACAGGGGATATGGCTACACCTTC.

This rearrangement joins TRBV7-2 to TRBJ2-7, with D maybe TRBD2 (6 bases). Germline CDR1 and CDR2: SGHTA and FQGNSA. V gave up 5 bases and J gave up 5 bases, with 19 bases separating them. The CDR3 is 15 amino acids. CDR3 sequence (DNA): TGTGCCAGCAGCCTCGGGAACGGGAGATTGAACGAGCAGTACTTC. Its translation is CASSLGNGRLNEQYF. The entire variable domain, with the rest obtained from reference TRBV7-2 and TRBJ2-7, is as follows: GAGVSQSPSNKVTEKGKDVELRCDPISGHTALYWYRQSLGQGLEFLIYFQGNSAPDKSGLPSDRFSAERTGGSVSTLTIQRTQQEDSAVYLCASSLGNGRLNEQYFGPGTRLTVT.

This clone was seen a handful of times. The chain has TRBV14 and TRBJ1-5; 8 bases fit TRBD1. The CDR3 is 19 amino acids. Germline V gene data show CDR1 as SGHDN and CDR2 as FVKESK. The trim removed 1 base at V and 1 base at J, leaving 12 bases unmatched. The CDR3 DNA follows: TGTGCCAGCAGCCAAGTGGACAGGGAATTTGTAAGGAGCAATCAGCCCCAGCATTTT. The encoded protein is CASSQVDREFVRSNQPQHF.

V usage is TRBV12-5 and J usage is TRBJ1-5, with 8 bases matching TRBD1. The CDR3 has 18 residues. Germline V lookup: CDR1 LGHNT, CDR2 FRNRAP. V lost 6 bases and J lost 5; bases outside the gene matches: 18. CDR3 nucleotide sequence: TGTGCTAGTGGGCCTACCAGGGGGACAGGTTGGGGGGATCAGCCCCAGCATTTT. This codes for CASGPTRGTGWGDQPQHF.

This clone was recorded once. The genes are TRBV29-1 and TRBJ1-2; possibly TRBD1 for D (6 bases). V lost 6 bases, J lost 8 bases, and 16 bases lay in between. CDR1 is SQVTM and CDR2 is ANQGSEA in the germline V gene. The length of the CDR3 is 12 residues. The CDR3, as DNA: TGCAGCGTGGAAAGGGGGTGGAGCGGCTACACCTTC. Translated: CSVERGWSGYTF.

This clone is a singleton in its sample. The V and J genes are TRBV5-4 and TRBJ2-2, with TRBD2 matching 9 bases. CDR1 is SGHNT, CDR2 YYREEE, per germline (reference sequence). The CDR3 has 15 amino acids. J gave up 7 bases and V 1 base, and 5 bases lay outside the gene matches. DNA for the CDR3: TGTGCCAGCAGCTTGCGAGCGGGAGGCGGCGGGGAGCTGTTTTTT. Translation: CASSLRAGGGGELFF.

The rearrangement uses TRBV27 and TRBJ1-1; D may be TRBD1 (5 bases). There are 17 residues in the CDR3. Trimming removed 6 bases at V and 3 bases at J, with 23 bases between. Germline V lookup: CDR1 MNHEY, CDR2 SMNVEV (reference sequence). The CDR3 coding sequence is TGTGCCAGCAGCCGGGGACCCCTGGGGGGGTGGGACACTGAAGCTTTCTTT. Protein: CASSRGPLGGWDTEAFF.

This clone was seen more than once but under ten times. V gene TRBV7-6 combines with J gene TRBJ2-7, with 12 bases that match TRBD1. The junction had 5 bases not matched to a gene; V was cut back by 5 bases and J by 3 bases. CDR1 is SGHVS and CDR2 is FNYEAQ in the germline V gene. This CDR3 contains 15 residues. DNA for the CDR3: TGTGCCAGCAGCATAGGGACAGGGGGCAGCTACGAGCAGTACTTC. Translating gives CASSIGTGGSYEQYF.

This rearrangement joins TRBV2 to TRBJ1-2; D gene uncertain. The CDR3 has 11 residues. The germline V gene encodes CDR1 SNHLY and CDR2 FYNNEI. Trimming removed 5 bases at V and 8 bases at J, with 9 bases between. CDR3 loop: CASSMVVGYTF. Here the CDR3 DNA reads TGTGCCAGCAGTATGGTAGTGGGCTACACCTTC.

The chain couples TRBV7-6 to TRBJ2-5; D not certain. V was clipped by 2 bases and J by 2 bases, with 12 bases between them. The germline gives CDR1 SGHVS, CDR2 FNYEAQ. The CDR3 runs to 15 residues. The CDR3 coding sequence is TGTGCCAGCAGCTTAATTGGAGACTCACAAGAGACCCAGTACTTC. Protein sequence: CASSLIGDSQETQYF.